The 25 T cell receptor beta chains below all came from one sample that was sequenced in a study of cytomegalovirus exposure and HLA in healthy donors. Use of 60 Vbeta and 13 Jbeta primers characterized the PCR. The method was immunoSEQ multiplex PCR; TCRdb's version includes in-frame clones alone and lacks a portion of them. The sample holds 75,000 to 90,000 clones, around 10% seen once. The material sequenced was PBMCs. These receptors were taken from a man in his 60s in good health and CMV-seropositive.

The chain has TRBV29-1 and TRBJ2-5; 11 bases align to TRBD2. CDR1 is SQVTM and CDR2 is ANQGSEA in the germline V gene. V lost 1 base to trimming and J lost 2 bases; unmatched junction nucleotides: 3. The CDR3 consists of 15 residues. CDR3 nucleotide sequence: TGCAGCGTTGAAGGGGGACTAGCGGTTCAAGAGACCCAGTACTTC. It translates to CSVEGGLAVQETQYF. Together with reference TRBV29-1 and TRBJ2-5, the CDR3 gives the full variable domain: SAVISQKPSRDICQRGTSLTIQCQVDSQVTMMFWYRQQPGQSLTLIATANQGSEATYESGFVIDKFPISRPNLTFSTLTVSNMSPEDSSIYLCSVEGGLAVQETQYFGPGTRLLVL.

The V and J genes are TRBV7-3 and TRBJ1-3; D possibly corresponds to TRBD1 (5 bases). V dropped 0 bases and J dropped 0 bases, with 9 bases sitting between them. Per germline, CDR1 SGHTA and CDR2 FQGTGA. CDR3 length: 16 residues. The CDR3, as DNA: TGTGCCAGCAGCTTAACGGGGGGAAACTCTGGAAACACCATATATTTT. Translated, it gives CASSLTGGNSGNTIYF.

CDR3 DNA: TGTGCCAGCAGCCCACGTATTTCCGGGACAGGGGATGGCTACACCTTC. Translating gives CASSPRISGTGDGYTF. The chain uses TRBV7-8 and TRBJ1-2; the match to TRBD1 covers 10 bases. The CDR3 totals 16 residues. V trimming: 5 bases; J trimming: 6 bases; junction bases outside the gene matches: 12. CDR1 is SGHVS, CDR2 FQNEAQ, per germline.

The rearrangement uses TRBV11-3 and TRBJ2-3, with TRBD2 matching 14 bases. This CDR3 region has 15 residues. Per germline, CDR1 SGHNT and CDR2 YENEEA. V was clipped by 6 bases and J by 5 bases; unmatched bases: 4. Here the CDR3 DNA reads TGTGCCAGCAGTGGACTAGCGGGAGGTATAGATACGCAGTATTTT. It is translated as CASSGLAGGIDTQYF.

The sample holds a few counts of this clone. V usage is TRBV6-5 and J usage is TRBJ1-5; D gene unclear. CDR3 length equals 13 residues. Trimming took 8 bases from V and 2 from J, leaving 10 bases between them. The germline gives CDR1 MNHEY, CDR2 SVGAGI. The CDR3 spells CASSSSGNQPQHF. In nucleotides, the CDR3 is TGTGCCAGCTCCAGTTCTGGCAATCAGCCCCAGCATTTT.

This clone was seen a few times. V and J are TRBV2 and TRBJ2-2, with TRBD1 matching over 7 bases. The V gene's germline CDR1 is SNHLY and CDR2 FYNNEI. J lost 5 bases, V lost 6 bases, and 3 bases had no gene match. This CDR3 contains 13 residues. CDR3 sequence reads: CASSDRETGELFF. CDR3 coding DNA: TGTGCCAGCAGCGACAGGGAAACCGGGGAGCTGTTTTTT.

This chain uses TRBV7-6 with TRBJ2-7; D possibly corresponds to TRBD2 (6 bases). Trimming took off 4 bases at V and 0 bases at J, with 10 bases between the two ends. The CDR3 has 14 residues. In germline, CDR1 is SGHVS, CDR2 FNYEAQ. The CDR3 is CASSSSAISYEQYF. CDR3 DNA: TGTGCCAGCAGCTCTAGCGCCATCTCCTACGAGCAGTACTTC.

V and J are TRBV7-8 and TRBJ2-1; 9 nucleotides align to TRBD1. The V gene's germline CDR1 is SGHVS and CDR2 FQNEAQ. This CDR3 has 16 amino acids. J lost 7 bases, V lost 4 bases, and 11 bases had no gene match. The CDR3 region is CASSSRQGQGLNEQFF. The CDR3 DNA reads TGTGCCAGCAGCTCCCGTCAGGGACAGGGTTTGAATGAGCAGTTCTTC. The full variable domain, rest sourced from reference TRBV7-8 and TRBJ2-1, is GAGVSQSPRYKVAKRGQDVALRCDPISGHVSLFWYQQALGQGPEFLTYFQNEAQLDKSGLPSDRFFAERPEGSVSTLKIQRTQQEDSAVYLCASSSRQGQGLNEQFFGPGTRLTVL.

The gene calls are TRBV6-6 and TRBJ1-4, with D possibly TRBD1 on 5 matching bases. Germline V gives CDR1 MNHNY, CDR2 SVGAGI (reference sequence). The CDR3 runs 14 residues. Trimming removed 4 bases at V and 3 bases at J, with 9 bases between. For the CDR3, the DNA is TGTGCCAGCAGTTCTGACAGAGCTAATGAAAAACTGTTTTTT. Its translation: CASSSDRANEKLFF.

This clone was seen more than once but under ten times. At one end, the junction sequence differs from germline, possibly due to a read error. The V call is TRBV6-1, the J call TRBJ1-2; possibly TRBD1 for D (6 bases). The CDR3 loop spans 16 amino acids. The germline V gene encodes CDR1 MNHNS and CDR2 SASEGT. CDR3 sequence reads: CASSEVWGLGNSGYTF. CDR3 DNA: TGTGCCAGCAGTGAAGTTTGGGGGCTAGGAAACTCTGGCTACACCTTC.

Worth noting for this clone: Compared with germline, one end of the junction differs, possibly owing to a read error. Other nucleotide sequences from this sample produce the same CDR3. The V call is TRBV2, the J call TRBJ1-2; D ambiguous. CDR3 length: 12 amino acids. CDR1 SNHLY and CDR2 FYNNEI come from the germline V gene. The CDR3 region is CASSPEIYGYTF. CDR3 DNA: TGTGCAAGCAGCCCCGAGATCTATGGCTACACCTTC.

V is TRBV19 and J is TRBJ2-7; 7 bases agree with TRBD2. The CDR3 sequence is 14 residues long. Germline CDR1 LNHDA, CDR2 SQIVND (reference sequence). The ends lost 3 bases at V and 2 bases at J; junction bases unmatched: 4. Written as DNA, the CDR3 is TGTGCCAGTAGTATCGAGCGGGGTGCCTACGAGCAGTACTTC. Its translation is CASSIERGAYEQYF.

This clone has only a few counts. The chain uses TRBV19 and TRBJ2-2; TRBD1 matches at 11 bases. The CDR3 length is 14 residues. V was pared by 8 bases and J by 5 bases, with 4 bases of the junction left unmatched. Germline V gives CDR1 LNHDA, CDR2 SQIVND (reference sequence). Here the CDR3 DNA reads TGTGCCAGTTGCCGGGACAGGGGGACCGGGGAGCTGTTTTTT. This sequence encodes CASCRDRGTGELFF.

This clone has a handful of counts. The chain joins TRBV28 to TRBJ1-2; D gene uncertain. Germline V CDR1 and CDR2: MDHEN, SYDVKM. The CDR3 extends over 11 amino acids. V lost 6 bases, J lost 4 bases, and 6 bases lay in between. CDR3 sequence (DNA): TGTGCCAGCAGCAGTCGCTATGGCTACACCTTC. It codes for CASSSRYGYTF.

This clone came up a few times. The genes are TRBV5-1 and TRBJ1-3; possibly TRBD1 for D (6 bases). The CDR3 length is 15 residues. Trimming took off 4 bases at V and 1 base at J, with 12 bases between the two ends. Germline CDR1 SGHRS, CDR2 YFSETQ. Here the CDR3 DNA reads TGCGCCAGCAGCGCTCAAACAGGGTCTGGAAACACCATATATTTT. It yields the protein CASSAQTGSGNTIYF.

The genes are TRBV19 and TRBJ2-3; 9 positions match TRBD2. CDR3 length equals 17 residues. J lost 2 bases, V lost 4 bases, and 10 bases had no gene match. Germline V lookup: CDR1 LNHDA, CDR2 SQIVND (reference sequence). As DNA, the CDR3 is TGTGCCAGTAGTAGTTGGACTAGCGCGGCATTCACAGATACGCAGTATTTT. Translated: CASSSWTSAAFTDTQYF.

The V gene is TRBV7-3, the J gene TRBJ2-1, with TRBD2 identical over 7 bases. V dropped 8 bases and J dropped 6; count of bases not matched to a gene: 4. The CDR3 has 12 residues. The germline V gene encodes CDR1 SGHTA and CDR2 FQGTGA. Here the CDR3 reads CASSSGLNEQFF. The CDR3 DNA reads TGTGCCAGCTCTAGCGGTCTCAATGAGCAGTTCTTC. Based on the CDR3 plus reference TRBV7-3 and TRBJ2-1, the full variable domain is GAGVSQTPSNKVTEKGKYVELRCDPISGHTALYWYRQSLGQGPEFLIYFQGTGAADDSGLPNDRFFAVRPEGSVSTLKIQRTERGDSAVYLCASSSGLNEQFFGPGTRLTVL.

This clone is a singleton in its sample. As the CDR3 is not closed by the conserved phenylalanine or tryptophan, this likely results from a read error. Because the CDR3's place on the DNA is in doubt, the DNA is left out and the CDR3 is given as listed by TCRdb. CDR3 sequence: CASSDTGGHEKMFL. The rearrangement links TRBV6-1 to TRBJ1-4. The V gene's germline CDR1 is MNHNS and CDR2 SASEGT. Ends included, the CDR3 has 14 residues.

This clone was seen more than once but under ten times. The chain uses TRBV5-1 and TRBJ2-7; TRBD1 might be the D (5 bases). Per the germline V gene, CDR1 is SGHRS and CDR2 is YFSETQ. The length of the CDR3 is 12 residues. V lost 2 bases and J 6 bases, leaving 9 bases between the germline ends. The CDR3 nucleotides read TGCGCCAGCAGCTTCGACCAGGGCGAGCAGTACTTC. Translated, it gives CASSFDQGEQYF. The variable domain in full, with the rest retrieved from reference TRBV5-1 and TRBJ2-7, is KAGVTQTPRYLIKTRGQQVTLSCSPISGHRSVSWYQQTPGQGLQFLFEYFSETQRNKGNFPGRFSGRQFSNSRSEMNVSTLELGDSALYLCASSFDQGEQYFGPGTRLTVT.

The chain carries TRBV7-2 and TRBJ2-7; 12 positions agree with TRBD1. The CDR3 runs 16 residues. V lost 2 bases and J lost 4; bases outside the gene matches: 6. Germline CDR1 reads SGHTA; CDR2 reads FQGNSA. CDR3 sequence reads: CASSLMGQGARYEQYF. In nucleotides, the CDR3 is TGTGCCAGCAGCTTAATGGGACAGGGGGCGAGGTACGAGCAGTACTTC.

This clone was seen a handful of times. The chain is built from TRBV7-6 and TRBJ1-3, with 7 bases matching TRBD1. The CDR3 is 16 residues long. Trimming at V came to 1 base and at J to 1 base, leaving 4 bases not matched to a gene. CDR1 and CDR2 (germline): SGHVS, FNYEAQ. The CDR3 loop reads CASSLGQGLSGNTIYF. In DNA, the CDR3 is TGTGCCAGCAGCTTAGGACAGGGTTTGTCTGGAAACACCATATATTTT.

A note on this clone: It is likely a read error: a sequence one base away is far more abundant. The CDR3 end shows no conserved phenylalanine or tryptophan, and so a read error is likely. The V call is TRBV7-2, the J call TRBJ1-1, with TRBD1 matching over 9 bases. This CDR3 contains 14 residues. V lost 5 bases and J lost 3; bases outside the gene matches: 4. Germline V gives CDR1 SGHTA, CDR2 FQGNSA. The CDR3 reads CASSPGTGYTEAFV. CDR3 bases: TGTGCCAGCAGCCCAGGGACAGGGTACACTGAAGCTTTCGTT.

The V and J genes are TRBV27 and TRBJ1-5; D is ambiguous. In germline, CDR1 is MNHEY, CDR2 SMNVEV (reference sequence). V dropped 7 bases and J dropped 9 bases, with 13 bases sitting between them. This CDR3 contains 12 residues. DNA for the CDR3: TGTGCCAGCACCCTTTTCTACGTGCCCCAGCATTTT. This gives the protein CASTLFYVPQHF.

The chain links TRBV5-1 to TRBJ2-6; D is uncertain. Trimming pared 2 bases from V and 4 bases from J, leaving 10 bases between. CDR3 size: 15 residues. Germline V gene sequence: CDR1 SGHRS, CDR2 YFSETQ. The CDR3 DNA is TGCGCCAGCAGCTTTTTTGTAGAGGGGGCCAACGTCCTGACTTTC. Protein sequence: CASSFFVEGANVLTF.

CDR3 coding DNA: TGTGCCAGCAGTTCACTGATGCATCAGCCCCAGCATTTT. Protein: CASSSLMHQPQHF. V and J are TRBV6-5 and TRBJ1-5; D not certain. CDR1 and CDR2 (germline): MNHEY, SVGAGI. The CDR3 is 13 amino acids. Trimming shortened V by 4 bases and J by 5 bases, and 9 bases separated the two germline ends.